Each of the 31 T cell receptor beta chains below was sequenced from the same sample in a study of shared clonotypes between healthy human individuals. Measured with immunoSEQ multiplex PCR; TCRdb has only the in-frame clones, and not every one. The sample yields more than 2 million clones, 80% to 95% seen once. It was CD45RO-negative cells, positively selected for CCR7, that made up naive CD8 cells, with terminally differentiated effector memory CD45RA+ cells excluded. Material: naive CD8+ T cells from PBMCs. The receptors derive from a man between 18 and 29 years old in good health. Some clones in this sample may be carry-over from other donors' samples.

The rearrangement links TRBV28 to TRBJ1-1; no firm D call. Trimming shortened V by 5 bases and J by 0 bases, and 7 bases separated the two germline ends. This CDR3 contains 13 residues. Per the germline V gene, CDR1 is MDHEN and CDR2 is SYDVKM. The CDR3: CASSVFLNTEAFF. In DNA, the CDR3 is TGTGCCAGCAGTGTTTTTCTGAACACTGAAGCTTTCTTT.

J is TRBJ1-4 and V is TRBV7-9; 7 bases agree with TRBD1. The J segment lost 7 bases and the V segment lost 6 bases, leaving 11 bases of the junction unmatched. Germline loops: CDR1 SEHNR, CDR2 FQNEAQ (reference sequence). The CDR3 sequence is 15 residues long. CDR3 nucleotides: TGTGCCAGCAGAGGGCAGGGGGTTAATAGTGAAAAACTGTTTTTT. Protein sequence: CASRGQGVNSEKLFF.

The chain carries TRBV6-5 and TRBJ1-4, with D uncertain. Germline lookup yields CDR1 MNHEY and CDR2 SVGAGI. Trimming cost V 7 bases and J 4 bases, with 10 bases left between them. The CDR3 covers 13 residues. In DNA, the CDR3 is TGTGCCAGCAACGGACGGATTAATGAAAAACTGTTTTTT. It codes for CASNGRINEKLFF.

V gene TRBV28 combines with J gene TRBJ2-7, with D unresolved. This CDR3 is 15 amino acids long. V lost 6 bases, J lost 5 bases, and 20 bases lay in between. The germline CDR1 and CDR2 sequences are MDHEN and SYDVKM. In DNA form, the CDR3 reads TGTGCCAGCAGCCTGTTGGTCGGCTCAGCCCACGAGCAGTACTTC. Translating it yields CASSLLVGSAHEQYF.

This chain uses TRBV5-5 with TRBJ1-1; perhaps TRBD1 as D (6 bases). The CDR3 is made up of 16 amino acids. V gave up 4 bases and J gave up 0 bases, with 16 bases separating them. Germline assignment: CDR1 SGHKS and CDR2 YYEKEE (reference sequence). In nucleotides, the CDR3 is TGTGCCAGCAGCCGGACAGACAGAGGTATGAACACTGAAGCTTTCTTT. Translated, it gives CASSRTDRGMNTEAFF.

The genes are TRBV25-1 and TRBJ2-2; D unresolved. The V gene's germline CDR1 is MGHDK and CDR2 SYGVNS. This CDR3 comprises 13 residues. The V end lost 2 bases, the J end lost 10 bases, and 11 bases lay between the germline ends. The chain's CDR3 is CASSELTSPELFF. In nucleotides, the CDR3 is TGTGCCAGCAGTGAACTCACCTCCCCGGAGCTGTTTTTT. Based on the CDR3 plus reference TRBV25-1 and TRBJ2-2, the full variable domain is EADIYQTPRYLVIGTGKKITLECSQTMGHDKMYWYQQDPGMELHLIHYSYGVNSTEKGDLSSESTVSRIRTEHFPLTLESARPSHTSQYLCASSELTSPELFFGEGSRLTVL.

This chain connects TRBV5-1 to TRBJ2-1; TRBD2 agrees at 11 bases. The CDR3 has 18 residues. In germline, CDR1 is SGHRS, CDR2 YFSETQ. V shed 2 bases and J 6 bases; nucleotides not matched to a gene: 13. The CDR3: CASSLRQLAGVQGNEQFF. CDR3 nucleotide sequence: TGCGCCAGCAGCTTACGTCAACTAGCGGGAGTTCAAGGCAATGAGCAGTTCTTC.

The chain is built from TRBV5-6 and TRBJ2-7; TRBD1 might be the D (6 bases). This CDR3 contains 14 residues. Looked up from germline, CDR1 is SGHDT and CDR2 is YYEEEE. V lost 4 bases and J lost 5, with 16 bases in between. CDR3 coding DNA: TGTGCCAGCAGCACCGGGCAGGGGAATAACGAGCAGTACTTC. This encodes CASSTGQGNNEQYF. Using reference TRBV5-6 and TRBJ2-7 for the parts outside the CDR3, the full variable domain is DAGVTQSPTHLIKTRGQQVTLRCSPKSGHDTVSWYQQALGQGPQFIFQYYEEEERQRGNFPDRFSGHQFPNYSSELNVNALLLGDSALYLCASSTGQGNNEQYFGPGTRLTVT.

The V and J genes are TRBV10-3 and TRBJ2-7, with 12 bases matching TRBD2. Trimming cost V 4 bases and J 4 bases; bases outside gene matches: 11. CDR1 and CDR2 (germline): ENHRY, SYGVKD. This CDR3 is 17 amino acids long. CDR3: CAISVATTSGRGYEQYF. In DNA, the CDR3 is TGTGCCATCAGTGTGGCTACGACTAGCGGGAGAGGTTACGAGCAGTACTTC.

CDR3 sequence: CATSRGPNRGETEAFF. The CDR3 DNA reads as TGTGCCACCAGCAGAGGACCAAACAGGGGGGAGACTGAAGCTTTCTTT. The chain links TRBV15 to TRBJ1-1; 8 bases map to TRBD1. CDR1 is LNHNV and CDR2 is YYDKDF in the germline V gene (reference sequence). The J segment lost 5 bases and the V segment lost 1 base, leaving 9 bases of the junction unmatched. The CDR3 is 16 residues long.

J is TRBJ2-3 and V is TRBV27, with D tentatively TRBD1 (6 bases). This CDR3 is 17 amino acids long. Trimming shortened V by 5 bases and J by 8 bases, and 26 bases separated the two germline ends. Germline V gene sequence: CDR1 MNHEY, CDR2 SMNVEV (reference sequence). Here the CDR3 reads CASSTRLPGQSGSTQYF. Written as DNA, the CDR3 is TGTGCCAGCAGTACGCGCCTACCGGGACAATCTGGGAGTACGCAGTATTTT.

The genes are TRBV11-2 and TRBJ2-1; no firm D call. Per germline, CDR1 SGHAT and CDR2 FQNNGV. V was cut by 4 bases and J by 2 bases, with 12 bases left in between. The CDR3 is made up of 15 amino acids. The CDR3 DNA follows: TGTGCCAGCAGCTCGCCCCTCTTCACCTACAATGAGCAGTTCTTC. It codes for CASSSPLFTYNEQFF.

V and J are TRBV11-2 and TRBJ1-2; D is possibly TRBD1 (6 bases). The CDR3 totals 15 residues. V was cut by 0 bases and J by 6 bases, with 14 bases left in between. Germline loops: CDR1 SGHAT, CDR2 FQNNGV. CDR3 DNA: TGTGCCAGCAGCTTAGAGGCGCGGGGGCCTGATGGCTACACCTTC. It yields the protein CASSLEARGPDGYTF.

The chain carries TRBV29-1 and TRBJ2-1, with a possible D match to TRBD2 (6 bases). Germline assignment: CDR1 SQVTM and CDR2 ANQGSEA. Trimming took off 6 bases at V and 9 bases at J, with 9 bases between the two ends. The CDR3 has 10 amino acids. The CDR3 here is CSVGSGEQFF. As DNA, the CDR3 is TGCAGCGTCGGGAGCGGTGAGCAGTTCTTC.

The chain joins TRBV29-1 to TRBJ1-1, with 7 bases that match TRBD1. Looked up from germline, CDR1 is SQVTM and CDR2 is ANQGSEA. CDR3 length: 11 amino acids. The junction had 7 bases not matched to a gene; V was cut back by 7 bases and J by 8 bases. CDR3 protein: CSAGNRGEAFF. Written as DNA, the CDR3 is TGCAGCGCCGGAAACAGGGGCGAAGCTTTCTTT.

The rearrangement joins TRBV6-1 to TRBJ2-7; D not resolved. The CDR3 totals 12 residues. Deletions cut 6 bases from V and 0 bases from J, with 6 bases between. Germline CDR1 reads MNHNS; CDR2 reads SASEGT. The chain's CDR3 is CASRTPSYEQYF. CDR3 nucleotides: TGTGCCAGCAGAACCCCCTCCTACGAGCAGTACTTC.

V gene TRBV11-1 combines with J gene TRBJ2-3; a weak D match, TRBD1 (6 bases). The CDR3 loop spans 15 amino acids. Germline CDR1 reads SGHAT; CDR2 reads FQDESV (reference sequence). V shed 5 bases and J shed 0 bases, with 12 bases lying between them. The CDR3 spells CASSTRTESTDTQYF. The CDR3 coding sequence is TGTGCCAGCAGCACCCGGACAGAAAGCACAGATACGCAGTATTTT.

The gene calls are TRBV4-3 and TRBJ2-7; 7 nucleotides match TRBD1. CDR3 size: 15 residues. The junction had 10 bases not matched to a gene; V was cut back by 4 bases and J by 4 bases. Per the germline V gene, CDR1 is LGHNA and CDR2 is YSLEER. The CDR3 loop is CASSPLAGQEYEQYF. In nucleotides, the CDR3 is TGCGCCAGCAGCCCTTTAGCCGGACAGGAATACGAGCAGTACTTC.

This clone appeared a few times. The chain combines TRBV27 with TRBJ1-3; tentatively, D is TRBD1 (5 bases). Trimming removed 4 bases from V and 4 bases from J, with 8 bases in between. The CDR3 is 13 amino acids. The germline V gene has CDR1 MNHEY and CDR2 SMNVEV (reference sequence). CDR3 sequence (DNA): TGTGCCAGCAGTTCTAGACAGGGAAACACCATATATTTT. Its translation is CASSSRQGNTIYF.

This chain joins TRBV27 and TRBJ2-1, with D possibly TRBD1 on 6 matching bases. Germline-derived CDR1 and CDR2 are MNHEY and SMNVEV (reference sequence). V gave up 8 bases and J gave up 6 bases, with 20 bases separating them. This CDR3 region has 15 residues. The CDR3 reads CASSPGVSTPNEQFF. DNA for the CDR3: TGTGCCAGCTCACCAGGGGTTTCTACCCCCAATGAGCAGTTCTTC.

Regarding this clone: Other nucleotide sequences in the sample specify the same CDR3. V usage is TRBV27 and J usage is TRBJ2-2, with no clear D. This CDR3 spans 12 amino acids. Trimming left V 3 bases short and J 5 bases short, with 4 bases between. Germline CDR1 MNHEY, CDR2 SMNVEV (reference sequence). Here the CDR3 reads CASSFGTGELFF. The CDR3 region has the DNA TGTGCCAGCAGTTTTGGGACCGGGGAGCTGTTTTTT.

The chain carries TRBV7-9 and TRBJ1-5, with D unresolved. The CDR3 loop spans 15 amino acids. From germline, CDR1 is SEHNR and CDR2 FQNEAQ (reference sequence). V lost 5 bases and J 6 bases, leaving 17 bases between the germline ends. The CDR3 spells CASSLGVGEGQPQHF. In nucleotides, the CDR3 is TGTGCCAGCAGCCTCGGGGTTGGGGAGGGTCAGCCCCAGCATTTT.

The chain recombines TRBV7-2 with TRBJ1-1; the D is unclear. The CDR3 spans 15 residues. Trimming removed 5 bases from V and 1 base from J, with 14 bases in between. CDR1 and CDR2 (germline): SGHTA, FQGNSA. CDR3 bases: TGTGCCAGCAGCCACAGAGAGGGCGGGAACACTGAAGCTTTCTTT. Protein product: CASSHREGGNTEAFF.

This chain connects TRBV4-1 to TRBJ1-4, with a possible D match to TRBD1 (5 bases). With 3 bases removed from V and 5 bases from J, the gap between germline ends came to 16 bases. The CDR3 loop spans 16 amino acids. The germline gives CDR1 MGHRA, CDR2 YSYEKL. CDR3 sequence: CASSHSLGGVNEKLFF. Here the CDR3 DNA reads TGCGCCAGCAGCCACTCCCTCGGAGGGGTGAATGAAAAACTGTTTTTT.

V is TRBV11-3 and J is TRBJ1-1; maybe TRBD1 (6 bases). The CDR3 sequence is 13 residues long. The V end was cut by 4 bases, the J end by 4 bases, with 10 bases between. CDR1 is SGHNT and CDR2 is YENEEA in the germline V gene. CDR3 region: CASSSDSRTEAFF. CDR3 DNA: TGTGCCAGCAGCTCGGACAGCCGCACTGAAGCTTTCTTT.

CDR3 DNA sequence: TGTGCCAGCAGCCCCACAGGGGCGAATTCACCCCTCCACTTT. It encodes CASSPTGANSPLHF. J is TRBJ1-6 and V is TRBV7-9; 7 bases match TRBD1. Germline V gene lookup returns CDR1 SEHNR and CDR2 FQNEAQ (reference sequence). Trimming at V came to 5 bases and at J to 7 bases, leaving 5 bases not matched to a gene. There are 14 residues in the CDR3.

This sequence joins TRBV2 and TRBJ1-3; D not certain. Germline CDR1 reads SNHLY; CDR2 reads FYNNEI. The CDR3 is made up of 16 amino acids. Trimming pared 5 bases from V and 3 bases from J, leaving 17 bases between. The CDR3 protein is CASSKPGQKFGNTIYF. The CDR3 DNA sequence: TGTGCCAGCAGTAAACCAGGTCAGAAATTTGGAAACACCATATATTTT.

The chain couples TRBV6-6 to TRBJ2-1; TRBD2 aligns across 7 bases. V trimming: 0 bases; J trimming: 8 bases; junction bases outside the gene matches: 10. Germline assignment: CDR1 MNHNY and CDR2 SVGAGI (reference sequence). The CDR3 has 16 residues. This chain's CDR3 is CASSYSRREGLDEQFF. CDR3 in DNA: TGTGCCAGCAGTTACTCGAGGAGGGAGGGCCTCGATGAGCAGTTCTTC.

This chain links TRBV6-1 with TRBJ2-7, with 13 bases identical to TRBD2. The CDR3 sequence is 16 residues long. CDR1 MNHNS and CDR2 SASEGT come from the germline V gene. V dropped 2 bases and J dropped 7; count of bases not matched to a gene: 8. This CDR3 is CASSEKFETSGREQYF. CDR3 DNA sequence: TGTGCCAGCAGTGAAAAGTTTGAGACTAGCGGGAGGGAGCAGTACTTC.

The genes are TRBV5-6 and TRBJ2-7; TRBD1 is a possible D gene (5 bases). This CDR3 contains 13 residues. V lost 0 bases and J 3 bases, leaving 7 bases between the germline ends. The germline V gene has CDR1 SGHDT and CDR2 YYEEEE. CDR3 nucleotide sequence: TGTGCCAGCAGCTTGGGACAGTTCTACGAGCAGTACTTC. Amino acid sequence: CASSLGQFYEQYF. Based on the CDR3 plus reference TRBV5-6 and TRBJ2-7, the full variable domain is DAGVTQSPTHLIKTRGQQVTLRCSPKSGHDTVSWYQQALGQGPQFIFQYYEEEERQRGNFPDRFSGHQFPNYSSELNVNALLLGDSALYLCASSLGQFYEQYFGPGTRLTVT.

The chain carries TRBV19 and TRBJ2-7; D uncertain. With 4 bases removed from V and 3 bases from J, the gap between germline ends came to 13 bases. The CDR3 totals 14 residues. Germline V gives CDR1 LNHDA, CDR2 SQIVND (reference sequence). The CDR3 coding sequence is TGTGCCAGTAGTACCCGACATGTCCGCTACGAGCAGTACTTC. It encodes CASSTRHVRYEQYF.